This T cell receptor beta chain was sequenced in a study of OX40 agonist ivuxolimab in advanced cancers. Study details: Aged roughly 20 to 85 with a mean of about 60 years, they were 82.7% male. Prior therapy, whether anti-PD-1, anti-PD-L1 or anti-CTLA-4, was allowed, and less than 45% had some.

The repertoire was sequenced with immunoSEQ multiplex PCR; TCRdb's copy has only in-frame clones and lacks some. The sample has tens of thousands of clones, 80% to 85% seen once. The CDR3 length is 14 residues. Germline V lookup: CDR1 SNHLY, CDR2 FYNNEI. The V end lost 7 bases, the J end lost 0 bases, and 13 bases lay between the germline ends. The source material was CD4+ or CD8+ T cells sorted from blood, sampled in a trial of the OX40 agonist ivuxolimab. The gene calls are TRBV2 and TRBJ2-7, with no clear D. This sequence originates from an adult with an advanced solid tumor such as melanoma, head and neck, liver or kidney cancer. The CDR3 spells CASNGQEFSYEQYF. Here the CDR3 DNA reads TGTGCCAGCAATGGGCAGGAGTTCTCCTACGAGCAGTACTTC.